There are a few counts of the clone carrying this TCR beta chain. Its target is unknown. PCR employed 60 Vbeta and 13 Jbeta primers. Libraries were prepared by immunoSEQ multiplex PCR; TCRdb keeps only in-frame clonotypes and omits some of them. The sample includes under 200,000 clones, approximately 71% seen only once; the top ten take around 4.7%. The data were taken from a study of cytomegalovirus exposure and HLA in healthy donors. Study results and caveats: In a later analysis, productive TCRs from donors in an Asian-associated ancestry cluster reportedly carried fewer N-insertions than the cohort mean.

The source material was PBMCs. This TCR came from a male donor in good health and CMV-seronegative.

Written as DNA, the CDR3 is TGTGCCAGCAGCTTAGTAGCCAGTGTCAGTTCACCCCTCCACTTT. Its protein product is CASSLVASVSSPLHF. This rearrangement joins TRBV7-9 to TRBJ1-6; D unresolved. This CDR3 spans 15 amino acids. The germline CDR1 and CDR2 sequences are SEHNR and FQNEAQ (reference sequence). Trimming took off 1 base at V and 9 bases at J, with 13 bases between the two ends.